This T cell receptor (beta chain) was recovered during a study of technical replicates of blood from a handful of donors. Assay: immunoSEQ multiplex PCR; the TCRdb copy retains only in-frame clones and omits some. The sample lists more than 65,000 clones, 80% to 90% occurring once. CDR3 length: 15 residues. Germline V lookup: CDR1 SGHAT, CDR2 FQNNGV. Trimming cost V 3 bases and J 4 bases; bases outside gene matches: 4. The clonotype comes from a human donor in good health. Some clones in this sample may be carry-over from other donors' samples. The chain couples TRBV11-2 to TRBJ2-1; 9 bases map to TRBD2. Sequencing used PBMCs. The CDR3 DNA sequence: TGTGCCAGCAGCTTCCCTCTAGCGGGGTACAATGAGCAGTTCTTC. It codes for CASSFPLAGYNEQFF.